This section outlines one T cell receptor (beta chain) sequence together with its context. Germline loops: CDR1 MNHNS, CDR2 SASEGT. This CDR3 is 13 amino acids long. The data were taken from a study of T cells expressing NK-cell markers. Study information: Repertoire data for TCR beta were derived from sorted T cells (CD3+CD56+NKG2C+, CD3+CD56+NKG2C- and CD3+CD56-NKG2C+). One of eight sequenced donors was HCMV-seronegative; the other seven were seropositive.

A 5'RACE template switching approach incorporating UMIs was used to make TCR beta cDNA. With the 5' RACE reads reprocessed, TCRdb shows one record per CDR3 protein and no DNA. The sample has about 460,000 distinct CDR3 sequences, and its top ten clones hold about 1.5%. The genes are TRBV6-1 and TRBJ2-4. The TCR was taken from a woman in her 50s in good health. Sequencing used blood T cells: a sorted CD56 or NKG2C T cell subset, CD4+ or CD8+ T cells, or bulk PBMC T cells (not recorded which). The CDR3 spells CASSEARVSSEYF.